A single sample gave rise to the 7 T cell receptor beta chains below, sequenced in a study of T-cell reconstitution after alpha-beta-depleted transplantation in children. Using unique molecular identifiers, the investigators prepared the TCRbeta library. One entry per CDR3 protein results from TCRdb running MiXCR on the PCR reads. The repertoire holds 300,000 to 400,000 distinct CDR3 sequences, with about 14% as singletons. Sequencing was performed on PBMCs, taken from the stem cell graft. The receptor source for this set is a human donor who donated a stem cell graft to a child with Fanconi anemia.

This clonotype turned up a few times. The chain recombines TRBV10-1 with TRBJ2-5, with D possibly being TRBD1 (5 bases). Germline-derived CDR1 and CDR2 are WNHNN and SYGVQD (reference sequence). Trimming shortened V by 5 bases and J by 4 bases, and 14 bases separated the two germline ends. The CDR3 contains 14 residues. The CDR3 reads CASSPDRELETQYF. DNA for the CDR3: TGCGCCAGCAGTCCTGACAGAGAACTAGAGACCCAGTACTTC.

This chain connects TRBV18 to TRBJ1-1; D remains ambiguous. The CDR3 has 13 residues. Trimming shortened V by 3 bases and J by 1 base, and 6 bases separated the two germline ends. Germline V CDR1 and CDR2: KGHSH, LQKENI. The CDR3 nucleotides read TGTGCCAGCTCACCCAAGACGAACACTGAAGCTTTCTTT. This codes for CASSPKTNTEAFF.

This chain links TRBV5-1 with TRBJ1-2, with a tentative D call TRBD1 (6 bases). The CDR3 spans 12 residues. Germline V CDR1 and CDR2: SGHRS, YFSETQ. V lost 7 bases and J 6 bases, leaving 13 bases between the germline ends. The CDR3, as DNA: TGCGCCAGCGCTACAGGGAGGAATGGCTACACCTTC. Its protein is CASATGRNGYTF. The full variable domain, completed using reference TRBV5-1 and TRBJ1-2, is KAGVTQTPRYLIKTRGQQVTLSCSPISGHRSVSWYQQTPGQGLQFLFEYFSETQRNKGNFPGRFSGRQFSNSRSEMNVSTLELGDSALYLCASATGRNGYTFGSGTRLTVV.

The V gene is TRBV3-1, the J gene TRBJ2-2; 9 bases line up with TRBD1. The CDR3 runs to 16 residues. Germline CDR1 is LGHDT and CDR2 is YNNKEL (reference sequence). V lost 4 bases and J lost 1; bases outside the gene matches: 4. The CDR3 here is CASSRDREKNTGELFF. CDR3 DNA sequence: TGTGCCAGCAGCCGGGACAGGGAAAAGAACACCGGGGAGCTGTTTTTT. The full variable domain, its missing parts supplied by reference TRBV3-1 and TRBJ2-2, is DTAVSQTPKYLVTQMGNDKSIKCEQNLGHDTMYWYKQDSKKFLKIMFSYNNKELIINETVPNRFSPKSPDKAHLNLHINSLELGDSAVYFCASSRDREKNTGELFFGEGSRLTVL.

This clonotype occurred many times. This rearrangement joins TRBV5-1 to TRBJ2-1; the D is unclear. V lost 4 bases and J lost 4, with 9 bases in between. The length of the CDR3 is 13 residues. In germline, CDR1 is SGHRS, CDR2 YFSETQ. The DNA for the CDR3 is TGCGCCAGCAGCATACAAGTTTACAATGAGCAGTTCTTC. Translated, it gives CASSIQVYNEQFF.

This clonotype was seen many times. The CDR3, as DNA: TGCGCCAGCAGTGAGTGGGGGGGCGGACAGAAGAGGGGAAACACCATATATTTT. It codes for CASSEWGGGQKRGNTIYF. This chain connects TRBV10-2 to TRBJ1-3; possibly TRBD1 for D (6 bases). The V end lost 1 base, the J end lost 4 bases, and 20 bases lay between the germline ends. The CDR3 is made up of 18 amino acids. CDR1 and CDR2 (germline): WSHSY, SAAADI.

This clonotype was found many times. This chain's CDR3 is CASSAQGGTLNEQFF. The CDR3 nucleotides read TGCGCCAGCAGCGCCCAGGGAGGAACCCTCAATGAGCAGTTCTTC. The chain has TRBV5-1 and TRBJ2-1, with D perhaps TRBD2 (6 bases). Germline V lookup: CDR1 SGHRS, CDR2 YFSETQ. The V and J ends lost 4 bases and 6 bases respectively, with 17 bases between them. The CDR3 has 15 residues.